The 26 T cell receptor beta chains listed next were all sequenced from one sample in a study of blood T cell repertoires in COVID-19. Generated by immunoSEQ multiplex PCR, the TCRdb table keeps only in-frame clones and is missing some. Of some 120,000 clones listed, approximately 90% are singletons. The sequencing sample was made of peripheral blood. These receptors were collected from a man in his fifties with COVID-19, enrolled during active disease.

The V and J genes are TRBV5-4 and TRBJ2-5, with D possibly being TRBD2 (6 bases). Per the germline V gene, CDR1 is SGHNT and CDR2 is YYREEE (reference sequence). The CDR3 spans 17 residues. With 2 bases removed from V and 5 bases from J, the gap between germline ends came to 22 bases. CDR3 loop: CASSLHSSGVTRETQYF. In nucleotides, the CDR3 is TGTGCCAGCAGCTTACACTCTTCGGGGGTTACGCGGGAGACCCAGTACTTC.

The chain joins TRBV7-2 to TRBJ1-6; D ambiguous. The V gene's germline CDR1 is SGHTA and CDR2 FQGNSA. The CDR3 is 14 amino acids. V was cut by 1 base and J by 9 bases, with 10 bases left in between. CDR3 amino acids: CASSLVLRFSPLHF. In DNA form, the CDR3 reads TGTGCCAGCAGCTTAGTTCTGAGGTTTTCACCCCTCCACTTT.

V usage is TRBV18 and J usage is TRBJ2-1, with no clear D. The CDR3 contains 16 residues. Per the germline V gene, CDR1 is KGHSH and CDR2 is LQKENI. V was shortened by 3 bases and J by 3 bases, with 15 bases between the two germline ends. The CDR3 coding sequence is TGTGCCAGCTCACCGACCCCCAGCGTGAACTACAATGAGCAGTTCTTC. Residues: CASSPTPSVNYNEQFF.

J is TRBJ1-5 and V is TRBV19, with unresolved D. CDR3 length: 16 residues. Germline V lookup: CDR1 LNHDA, CDR2 SQIVND (reference sequence). V was trimmed by 2 bases and J by 6 bases, leaving 17 bases between them. The CDR3 DNA sequence: TGTGCCAGTAGTATAAATTCCGGGAGGGAGCGTCAGCCCCAGCATTTT. This translates into CASSINSGRERQPQHF.

CDR3 residues: CASSIGGGGAEQFF. The CDR3 DNA reads as TGTGCCAGTAGTATAGGGGGGGGAGGCGCTGAGCAGTTCTTC. The chain carries TRBV19 and TRBJ2-1, with TRBD2 identical over 7 bases. Per germline, CDR1 LNHDA and CDR2 SQIVND (reference sequence). There are 14 residues in the CDR3. The V and J ends lost 1 base and 9 bases, in that order; junction bases with no gene match: 6.

The chain is built from TRBV19 and TRBJ2-1; 7 bases are a match to TRBD1. Germline CDR1 and CDR2: LNHDA and SQIVND (reference sequence). V was clipped by 5 bases and J by 6 bases; unmatched bases: 10. The CDR3 has 15 residues. The CDR3 DNA follows: TGTGCCAGTAGTCCTCCCGGGACAGAAGTCAATGAGCAGTTCTTC. Translating it yields CASSPPGTEVNEQFF.

This chain connects TRBV12-3 or TRBV12-4 to TRBJ1-3; TRBD1 matches at 7 bases. With V trimmed by 7 bases and J by 5 bases, 5 bases remained unmatched. CDR3 length equals 13 residues. CDR3 coding DNA: TGTGCCAGCACCCCGACAGGGAGAAACACCATATATTTT. This sequence encodes CASTPTGRNTIYF.

The CDR3 protein is CASSPTEIGNTIYF. As DNA, the CDR3 is TGCGCCAGCAGCCCAACAGAAATTGGAAACACCATATATTTT. This sequence joins TRBV4-1 and TRBJ1-3; D unclear. The germline V gene encodes CDR1 MGHRA and CDR2 YSYEKL. Between the trimmed V and J ends, which lost 4 bases and 3 bases, there was a span of 10 bases. The CDR3 contains 14 residues.

This chain's CDR3 is CASSLVLGQGGYGYTF. In DNA form, the CDR3 reads TGTGCCAGCAGCTTGGTTCTGGGACAGGGAGGTTATGGCTACACCTTC. The rearrangement uses TRBV5-4 and TRBJ1-2; 9 nucleotides align to TRBD1. Germline values: CDR1 SGHNT, CDR2 YYREEE (reference sequence). The J segment lost 5 bases and the V segment lost 0 bases, leaving 8 bases of the junction unmatched. The CDR3 covers 16 residues. Complete variable domain (other parts from reference TRBV5-4 and TRBJ1-2): ETGVTQSPTHLIKTRGQQVTLRCSSQSGHNTVSWYQQALGQGPQFIFQYYREEENGRGNFPPRFSGLQFPNYSSELNVNALELDDSALYLCASSLVLGQGGYGYTFGSGTRLTVV.

The chain links TRBV5-1 to TRBJ1-6, with 9 positions matching TRBD1. The V and J ends lost 3 bases and 7 bases, in that order; junction bases with no gene match: 8. Germline V gene data show CDR1 as SGHRS and CDR2 as YFSETQ. This CDR3 contains 16 residues. This chain's CDR3 is CASSYTGGTANSPLHF. The CDR3 region has the DNA TGCGCCAGCAGCTATACAGGGGGCACAGCGAATTCACCCCTCCACTTT.

The V gene is TRBV11-2, the J gene TRBJ1-4, with D possibly matching TRBD1 (5 bases). The ends were cut back, 5 bases at V and 4 bases at J, with 11 bases in the middle. This CDR3 is built from 14 residues. Germline V CDR1 and CDR2: SGHAT, FQNNGV. This chain's CDR3 is CASSVWGLNEKLFF. DNA for the CDR3: TGTGCCAGCAGCGTCTGGGGCCTTAATGAAAAACTGTTTTTT.

The CDR3 loop reads CASSPPTGGQPQHF. CDR3 bases: TGTGCCAGCTCACCACCAACAGGCGGTCAGCCCCAGCATTTT. This rearrangement joins TRBV18 to TRBJ1-5; D may be TRBD1 (5 bases). V lost 0 bases, J lost 6 bases, and 9 bases lay in between. CDR3 size: 14 residues. The germline CDR1 and CDR2 sequences are KGHSH and LQKENI.

The sample holds one count of this clone. This chain joins TRBV19 and TRBJ2-1; D might be TRBD2 (6 bases). Germline lookup yields CDR1 LNHDA and CDR2 SQIVND (reference sequence). This CDR3 spans 16 amino acids. V was shortened by 5 bases and J by 7 bases, with 21 bases between the two germline ends. This CDR3 reads CASSLRGGVVGNEQFF. CDR3 in DNA: TGTGCCAGTAGTCTCCGAGGAGGGGTTGTCGGTAATGAGCAGTTCTTC.

The V and J genes are TRBV29-1 and TRBJ1-4; the match to TRBD1 covers 7 bases. The CDR3 is made up of 14 amino acids. The V and J ends lost 4 bases and 4 bases, in that order; junction bases with no gene match: 6. The germline V gene has CDR1 SQVTM and CDR2 ANQGSEA. Here the CDR3 reads CSVGDRDSNEKLFF. The CDR3 bases are TGCAGCGTTGGGGACCGGGACAGTAATGAAAAACTGTTTTTT.

This chain uses TRBV11-3 with TRBJ2-3; 13 bases match TRBD2. CDR3 size: 18 residues. Trimming cost V 5 bases and J 5 bases; bases outside gene matches: 13. The germline gives CDR1 SGHNT, CDR2 YENEEA. This CDR3 reads CASSPPSPLAGGQDTQYF. DNA for the CDR3: TGTGCCAGCAGCCCCCCTAGCCCACTAGCGGGAGGGCAAGATACGCAGTATTTT.

This sequence joins TRBV6-5 and TRBJ2-2; D may be TRBD2 (6 bases). Germline CDR1 and CDR2: MNHEY and SVGAGI. The ends were cut back, 10 bases at V and 5 bases at J, with 20 bases in the middle. The CDR3 is made up of 15 amino acids. CDR3 sequence reads: CATTPQAAGTGELFF. CDR3 in DNA: TGTGCCACTACCCCACAGGCCGCGGGGACCGGGGAGCTGTTTTTT.

The J gene is TRBJ2-5, the V gene TRBV10-3; a possible D gene is TRBD1 (5 bases). There are 12 residues in the CDR3. Germline CDR1 and CDR2: ENHRY and SYGVKD. With 9 bases removed from V and 5 bases from J, the gap between germline ends came to 13 bases. The CDR3 loop reads CAIRQKGETQYF. The CDR3 DNA reads TGTGCCATACGACAGAAGGGTGAGACCCAGTACTTC.

The V call is TRBV7-9, the J call TRBJ2-1, with 14 nucleotides matching TRBD2. The CDR3 spans 18 residues. J lost 8 bases, V lost 7 bases, and 16 bases had no gene match. Per germline, CDR1 SEHNR and CDR2 FQNEAQ (reference sequence). In nucleotides, the CDR3 is TGTGCCAGCACCCTGGGAGGGACCGGGACTAGCGGGAGCTATGAGCAGTTCTTC. This codes for CASTLGGTGTSGSYEQFF.

The chain joins TRBV2 to TRBJ2-7, with 10 bases identical to TRBD2. In germline, CDR1 is SNHLY, CDR2 FYNNEI. The CDR3 spans 15 residues. Unmatched junction bases numbered 7, after V lost 8 bases and J lost 0 bases. Here the CDR3 DNA reads TGTGCCAGCCAGGTAGCGGGAGGACTCTCCTACGAGCAGTACTTC. Translating gives CASQVAGGLSYEQYF.

This chain connects TRBV10-3 to TRBJ1-2, with 7 bases lining up with TRBD1. CDR3 length equals 17 residues. J was trimmed by 0 bases and V by 0 bases; bases with no gene match: 7. Germline V gene data show CDR1 as ENHRY and CDR2 as SYGVKD. CDR3 DNA: TGTGCCATCAGTGAGTCGACAGGGAAACCCTCTAACTATGGCTACACCTTC. This gives the protein CAISESTGKPSNYGYTF.

V is TRBV5-1 and J is TRBJ1-4, with D unclear. The CDR3 loop spans 14 amino acids. Trimming stripped 4 bases from V and 1 base from J, with 8 bases between. Looked up from germline, CDR1 is SGHRS and CDR2 is YFSETQ. The chain's CDR3 is CASSTGGTNEKLFF. In DNA, the CDR3 is TGCGCCAGCAGCACCGGAGGAACTAATGAAAAACTGTTTTTT.

The chain joins TRBV4-1 to TRBJ2-5; 7 nucleotides line up with TRBD1. V was pared by 5 bases and J by 10 bases, with 7 bases of the junction left unmatched. Germline lookup yields CDR1 MGHRA and CDR2 YSYEKL. CDR3 length: 12 residues. CDR3 bases: TGCGCCAGCAGCGCAACTACAGGGGTCCAGTACTTC. This encodes CASSATTGVQYF.

The chain joins TRBV11-3 to TRBJ2-3, with a possible D match to TRBD1 (5 bases). The ends were cut back, 4 bases at V and 3 bases at J, with 11 bases in the middle. The CDR3 length is 14 residues. From germline, CDR1 is SGHNT and CDR2 YENEEA. The CDR3 spells CASSYGRGTDTQYF. In DNA, the CDR3 is TGTGCCAGCAGCTACGGTAGGGGTACAGATACGCAGTATTTT. The variable domain in full, with the rest retrieved from reference TRBV11-3 and TRBJ2-3, is EAGVVQSPRYKIIEKKQPVAFWCNPISGHNTLYWYLQNLGQGPELLIRYENEEAVDDSQLPKDRFSAERLKGVDSTLKIQPAELGDSAVYLCASSYGRGTDTQYFGPGTRLTVL.

The CDR3 bases are TGTGCCTGGAGTCCAGGGACTCAAGAGACCCAGTACTTC. Its protein is CAWSPGTQETQYF. The genes are TRBV30 and TRBJ2-5; a weak D match, TRBD2 (6 bases). CDR1 and CDR2 (germline): GTSNPN, SVGIG (reference sequence). Between the trimmed V and J ends, which lost 2 bases and 2 bases, there was a span of 9 bases. The CDR3 totals 13 residues.

The chain recombines TRBV15 with TRBJ2-1, with 11 bases fitting TRBD2. CDR1 and CDR2 (germline): LNHNV, YYDKDF (reference sequence). With V trimmed by 1 base and J by 4 bases, 0 bases remained unmatched. This CDR3 is built from 15 residues. CDR3 nucleotides: TGTGCCACCAGCAGAGGGACTAGCGGGTACAATGAGCAGTTCTTC. It translates to CATSRGTSGYNEQFF.

The chain recombines TRBV19 with TRBJ2-1; 12 bases fit TRBD1. CDR1 is LNHDA, CDR2 SQIVND, per germline (reference sequence). Trimming took 6 bases from V and 8 from J; bases not matched to a gene: 5. CDR3 length equals 14 residues. The CDR3 protein is CASSQGQGADEQFF. The CDR3 nucleotides read TGTGCCAGTAGCCAGGGACAGGGGGCAGATGAGCAGTTCTTC.